This TCR beta chain was profiled in a study of T-cell reconstitution after alpha-beta-depleted transplantation in children. Preparation of the TCRbeta library used unique molecular identifiers. TCRdb redid the calling of the PCR reads with MiXCR, one entry per CDR3 protein. Among about half a million distinct CDR3 sequences listed, 9.5% to 15% were seen once. At least ten counts were recorded for this clonotype. V lost 4 bases, J lost 3 bases, and 16 bases lay in between. Germline V CDR1 and CDR2: SGHRS, YFSETQ. This CDR3 has 16 residues. This sequence was found in a human donor who donated a stem cell graft to a child with combined immunodeficiency. The rearrangement uses TRBV5-1 and TRBJ2-2; D gene ambiguous. The source was PBMCs from the stem cell graft donor, collected from the stem cell graft. The CDR3 spells CASSLAAFADTGELFF. CDR3 bases: TGCGCCAGCAGCCTCGCAGCGTTTGCGGACACCGGGGAGCTGTTTTTT. The variable domain in full, with the rest retrieved from reference TRBV5-1 and TRBJ2-2, is KAGVTQTPRYLIKTRGQQVTLSCSPISGHRSVSWYQQTPGQGLQFLFEYFSETQRNKGNFPGRFSGRQFSNSRSEMNVSTLELGDSALYLCASSLAAFADTGELFFGEGSRLTVL.